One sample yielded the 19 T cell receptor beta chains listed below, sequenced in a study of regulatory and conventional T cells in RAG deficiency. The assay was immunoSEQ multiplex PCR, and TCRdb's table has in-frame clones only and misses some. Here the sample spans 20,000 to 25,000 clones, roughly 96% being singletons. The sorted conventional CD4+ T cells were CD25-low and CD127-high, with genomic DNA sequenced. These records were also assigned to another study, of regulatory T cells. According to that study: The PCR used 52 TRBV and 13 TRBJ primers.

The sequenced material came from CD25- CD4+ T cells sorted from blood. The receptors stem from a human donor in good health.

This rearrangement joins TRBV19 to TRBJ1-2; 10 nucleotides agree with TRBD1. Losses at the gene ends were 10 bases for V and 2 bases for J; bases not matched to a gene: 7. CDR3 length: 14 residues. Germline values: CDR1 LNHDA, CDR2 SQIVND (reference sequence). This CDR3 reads CATLRTGGNYGYTF. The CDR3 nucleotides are TGTGCCACTCTCAGGACAGGGGGGAACTATGGCTACACCTTC.

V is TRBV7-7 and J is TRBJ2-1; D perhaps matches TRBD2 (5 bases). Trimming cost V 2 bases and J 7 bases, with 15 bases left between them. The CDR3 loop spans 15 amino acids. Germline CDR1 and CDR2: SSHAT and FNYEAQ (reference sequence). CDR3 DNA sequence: TGTGCCAGCAGCTTATCCTACCAGCCGGGGAATGAGCAGTTCTTC. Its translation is CASSLSYQPGNEQFF.

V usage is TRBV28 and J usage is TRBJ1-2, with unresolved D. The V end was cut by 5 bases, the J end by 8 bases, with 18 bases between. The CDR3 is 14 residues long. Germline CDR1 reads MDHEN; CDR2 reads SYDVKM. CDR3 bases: TGTGCCAGCAGTCGGAGTCCCACAACGATCGGCTACACCTTC. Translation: CASSRSPTTIGYTF.

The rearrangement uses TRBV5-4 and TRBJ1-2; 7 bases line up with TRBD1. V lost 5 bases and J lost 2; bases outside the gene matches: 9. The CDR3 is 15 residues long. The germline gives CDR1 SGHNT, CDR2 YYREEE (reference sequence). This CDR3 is CASSLPAGGNYGYTF. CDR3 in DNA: TGTGCCAGCAGTCTTCCGGCAGGGGGGAACTATGGCTACACCTTC.

The CDR3 coding sequence is TGCGCCAGCAGCCTGACAGGGGGATCCTATAATTCACCCCTCCACTTT. Its protein is CASSLTGGSYNSPLHF. The V call is TRBV5-1, the J call TRBJ1-6, with TRBD1 matching 9 bases. CDR3 length equals 16 residues. The V and J ends lost 4 bases and 1 base, in that order; junction bases with no gene match: 3. Per germline, CDR1 SGHRS and CDR2 YFSETQ. Supplemented by reference TRBV5-1 and TRBJ1-6, the full variable domain reads KAGVTQTPRYLIKTRGQQVTLSCSPISGHRSVSWYQQTPGQGLQFLFEYFSETQRNKGNFPGRFSGRQFSNSRSEMNVSTLELGDSALYLCASSLTGGSYNSPLHFGNGTRLTVT.

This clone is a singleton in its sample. The CDR3 sequence: CASSTTAGVADTQYF. The CDR3, as DNA: TGTGCCAGTAGTACCACAGCGGGGGTGGCAGATACGCAGTATTTT. This chain links TRBV19 with TRBJ2-3; the match to TRBD2 covers 8 bases. J gave up 4 bases and V 4 bases, and 7 bases lay outside the gene matches. CDR1 LNHDA and CDR2 SQIVND come from the germline V gene (reference sequence). This CDR3 region has 15 residues.

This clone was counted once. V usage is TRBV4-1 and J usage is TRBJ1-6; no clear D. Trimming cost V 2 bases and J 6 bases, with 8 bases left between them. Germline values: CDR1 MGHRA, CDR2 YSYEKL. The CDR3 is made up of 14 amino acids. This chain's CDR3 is CASSQLPGNSPLHF. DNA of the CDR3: TGCGCCAGCAGCCAACTACCGGGTAATTCACCCCTCCACTTT.

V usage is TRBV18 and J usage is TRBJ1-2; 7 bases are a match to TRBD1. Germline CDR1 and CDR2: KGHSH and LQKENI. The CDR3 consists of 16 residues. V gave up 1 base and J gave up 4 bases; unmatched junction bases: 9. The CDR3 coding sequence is TGTGCCAGCTCACCACGAGAGCACCCAGGGGGCTATGGCTACACCTTC. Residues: CASSPREHPGGYGYTF.

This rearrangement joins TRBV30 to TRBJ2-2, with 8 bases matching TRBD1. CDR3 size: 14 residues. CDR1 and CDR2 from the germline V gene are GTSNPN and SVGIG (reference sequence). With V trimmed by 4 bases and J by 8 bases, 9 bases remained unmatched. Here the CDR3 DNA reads TGTGCCTGGACGCTCCGGGACAGGCGGGGGGAGCTGTTTTTT. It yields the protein CAWTLRDRRGELFF.

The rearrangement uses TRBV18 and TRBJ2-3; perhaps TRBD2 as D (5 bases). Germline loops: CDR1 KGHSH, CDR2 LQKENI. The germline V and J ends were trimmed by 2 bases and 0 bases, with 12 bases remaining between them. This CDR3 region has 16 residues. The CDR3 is CASSPEGGISTDTQYF. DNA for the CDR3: TGTGCCAGCTCACCAGAGGGTGGGATTAGCACAGATACGCAGTATTTT. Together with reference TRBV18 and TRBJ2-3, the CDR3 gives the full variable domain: NAGVMQNPRHLVRRRGQEARLRCSPMKGHSHVYWYRQLPEEGLKFMVYLQKENIIDESGMPKERFSAEFPKEGPSILRIQQVVRGDSAAYFCASSPEGGISTDTQYFGPGTRLTVL.

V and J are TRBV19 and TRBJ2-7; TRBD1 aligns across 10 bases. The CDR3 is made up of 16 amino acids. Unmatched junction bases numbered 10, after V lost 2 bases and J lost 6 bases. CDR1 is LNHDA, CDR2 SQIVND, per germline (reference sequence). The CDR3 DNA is TGTGCCAGTAGTATAAGCGGGACAGGGGTCTCGGGCGAGCAGTACTTC. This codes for CASSISGTGVSGEQYF.

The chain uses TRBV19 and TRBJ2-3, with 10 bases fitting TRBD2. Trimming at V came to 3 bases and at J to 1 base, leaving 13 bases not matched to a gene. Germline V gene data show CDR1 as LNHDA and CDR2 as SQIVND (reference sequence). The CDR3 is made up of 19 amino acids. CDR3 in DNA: TGTGCCAGTAGTATTAGGTGCTCTATAGCGGGGGGTTGCACAGATACGCAGTATTTT. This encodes CASSIRCSIAGGCTDTQYF.

Written as DNA, the CDR3 is TGTGCCAGCAGCTTAGCGTTAGCGGGGGTTGGGGAGCAGTACTTC. It encodes CASSLALAGVGEQYF. This chain links TRBV7-9 with TRBJ2-7; 9 bases are shared with TRBD2. Germline CDR1 reads SEHNR; CDR2 reads FQNEAQ (reference sequence). This CDR3 region has 15 residues. The V and J ends lost 0 bases and 7 bases, in that order; junction bases with no gene match: 7.

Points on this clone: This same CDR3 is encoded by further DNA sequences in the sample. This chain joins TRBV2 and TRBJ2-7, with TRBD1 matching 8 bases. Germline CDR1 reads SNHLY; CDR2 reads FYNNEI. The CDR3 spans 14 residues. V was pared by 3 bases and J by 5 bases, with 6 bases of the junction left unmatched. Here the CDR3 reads CASSEGRGRDEQYF. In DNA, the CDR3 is TGTGCCAGCAGTGAGGGCAGGGGGCGCGACGAGCAGTACTTC. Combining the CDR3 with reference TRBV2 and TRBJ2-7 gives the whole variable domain EPEVTQTPSHQVTQMGQEVILRCVPISNHLYFYWYRQILGQKVEFLVSFYNNEISEKSEIFDDQFSVERPDGSNFTLKIRSTKLEDSAMYFCASSEGRGRDEQYFGPGTRLTVT.

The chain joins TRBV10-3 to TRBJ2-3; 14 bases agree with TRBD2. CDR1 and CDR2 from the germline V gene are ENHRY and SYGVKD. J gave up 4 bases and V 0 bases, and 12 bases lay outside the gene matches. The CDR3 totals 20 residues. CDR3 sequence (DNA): TGTGCCATCAGTGAGTCGACGGGACTAGCGGGGGCCAAAACCCCAGATACGCAGTATTTT. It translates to CAISESTGLAGAKTPDTQYF.

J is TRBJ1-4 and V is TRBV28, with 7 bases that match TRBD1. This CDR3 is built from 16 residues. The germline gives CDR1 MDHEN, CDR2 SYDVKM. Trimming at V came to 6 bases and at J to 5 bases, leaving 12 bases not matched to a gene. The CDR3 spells CASSFYRGQRNEKLFF. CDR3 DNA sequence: TGTGCCAGCAGCTTCTACAGGGGTCAAAGGAATGAAAAACTGTTTTTT.

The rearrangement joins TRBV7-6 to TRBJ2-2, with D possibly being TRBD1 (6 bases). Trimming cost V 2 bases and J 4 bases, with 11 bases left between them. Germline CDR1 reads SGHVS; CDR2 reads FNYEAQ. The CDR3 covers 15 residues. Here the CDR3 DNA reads TGTGCCAGCAGCTTACTTACAGGGTCCACCGGGGAGCTGTTTTTT. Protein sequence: CASSLLTGSTGELFF.

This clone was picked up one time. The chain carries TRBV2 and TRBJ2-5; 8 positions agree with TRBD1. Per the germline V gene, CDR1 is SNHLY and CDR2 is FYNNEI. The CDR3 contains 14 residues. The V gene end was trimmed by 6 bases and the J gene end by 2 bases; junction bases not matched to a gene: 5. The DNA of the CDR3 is TGTGCCAGCAGCGGACAGGGTGGACAAGAGACCCAGTACTTC. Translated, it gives CASSGQGGQETQYF.

CDR3 protein: CASSLGGLGYTF. The CDR3, as DNA: TGTGCCAGCAGCTTGGGAGGTCTTGGCTACACCTTC. This rearrangement joins TRBV11-2 to TRBJ1-2; D gene unclear. Germline V lookup: CDR1 SGHAT, CDR2 FQNNGV. With 3 bases removed from V and 7 bases from J, the gap between germline ends came to 9 bases. The CDR3 totals 12 residues.